The source of this T cell receptor (beta chain) is a study of shared clonotypes between healthy human individuals. Broader study findings: Naive subsets, compared against memory subsets, generally had larger estimated richness values. The study drew on few donors, limiting represented genetic and exposure-history diversity.

In the CD4+ fraction, cells were divided into CD45RA+ naive and CD45RA-negative memory subsets. This CDR3 contains 16 residues. V lost 1 base and J lost 5, with 17 bases in between. In germline, CDR1 is SGHVS, CDR2 FNYEAQ. Turning to this clone: Its antigen is not identified.

Some clones are missing from TCRdb's copy, which holds only in-frame ones; the method was immunoSEQ multiplex PCR. In the table there are approximately 1.5 million clones, around 98% of which are singletons. The TCR comes from a man younger than 45 in good health. The V call is TRBV7-6, the J call TRBJ1-1, with D possibly matching TRBD1 (5 bases). What was sequenced was naive CD4+ T cells sorted from blood. Subset specified: CD45RA+ positively selected. The CDR3 loop is CASSLDNAGRWTEAFF. DNA for the CDR3: TGTGCCAGCAGCTTAGACAACGCAGGGAGATGGACTGAAGCTTTCTTT. The full variable domain, completed using reference TRBV7-6 and TRBJ1-1, is GAGVSQSPRYKVTKRGQDVALRCDPISGHVSLYWYRQALGQGPEFLTYFNYEAQQDKSGLPNDRFSAERPEGSISTLTIQRTEQRDSAMYRCASSLDNAGRWTEAFFGQGTRLTVV.